These T cell receptor beta chains were read from a single sample in a study of T cells after yellow fever vaccination. One entry per CDR3 protein, called by TCRdb with MiXCR from the 5' RACE reads. The table has 450,000 to 600,000 distinct CDR3 sequences, roughly 13% seen once. The sequences come from PBMCs, collected on the day of the yellow fever booster vaccination. Receptors originate from a man in his thirties or forties who received the YFV17D yellow fever vaccine. Each CDR3 is given with its conserved first and last residue. D genes are given only for firm matches. The size field is filled for only some rows; it gives once, few, many or a size class.

d_gene | j_gene | v_gene | abundance | CDR3nt | CDR3aa
TRBD2 | TRBJ2-3 | TRBV27 | . | TGTGCCAGCAGTTTACTTTCTAGCGGGAGCGGGGCAGATACGCAGTATTTT | CASSLLSSGSGADTQYF
. | TRBJ1-3 | TRBV30 | few | TGTGCCTGGAGTGTACGTAGGAGCTCTGGAAACACCATATATTTT | CAWSVRRSSGNTIYF
TRBD2 | TRBJ2-1 | TRBV30 | . | TGTGCCTGGAGTGACGGGACTAGCGTATACAATGAGCAGTTCTTC | CAWSDGTSVYNEQFF
. | TRBJ2-5 | TRBV7-9 | . | TGTGCCAGCACTGGCAGGGCTTTTGGCGGGACCCAGTACTTC | CASTGRAFGGTQYF
. | TRBJ2-3 | TRBV20-1 | few | TGCAGTGCTCCCCAGGGAAGCCTCACAGATACGCAGTATTTT | CSAPQGSLTDTQYF
. | TRBJ2-2 | TRBV10-2 | few | TGCGCCAGCAGTTTCGGAACAGCCCCTAGCGGGGAGCTGTTTTTT | CASSFGTAPSGELFF
. | TRBJ2-1 | TRBV6-1 | many | TGTGCCAGCAGTGACAACAGCCTCGTGGGCATTGAGCAGTTCTTC | CASSDNSLVGIEQFF
. | TRBJ2-1 | TRBV28 | once | TGTGCCAGCAGCCCTCCCGGGACATGGAAGGGTTGGGGCTCCTACAATGAGCAGTTCTTC | CASSPPGTWKGWGSYNEQFF
TRBD2 | TRBJ2-1 | TRBV24-1 | few | TGTGCCACCAGTGAGTGGACTAGCGGGAACAATGAGCAGTTCTTC | CATSEWTSGNNEQFF
. | TRBJ2-1 | TRBV5-1 | few | TGCGCCAGCAGCTTCTTGGCGGTCAACAATGAGCAGTTCTTC | CASSFLAVNNEQFF
. | TRBJ1-6 | TRBV7-9 | . | TGTGCCAGCAGCTTAGGAGGGGGGAACAATAATTCACCCCTCCACTTT | CASSLGGGNNNSPLHF
. | TRBJ1-1 | TRBV9 | few | TGTGCCAGCAGCGTAGACAGGCGGAACACTGAAGCTTTCTTT | CASSVDRRNTEAFF
. | TRBJ1-5 | TRBV18 | . | TGTGCCAGCTCAGACAGCTTCAATCAGCCCCAGCATTTT | CASSDSFNQPQHF
TRBD1 | TRBJ1-4 | TRBV6-5 | . | TGTGCCAGCAGTTCTGGGACAGGGGTAGAAACTAATGAAAAACTGTTTTTT | CASSSGTGVETNEKLFF
TRBD1 | TRBJ2-2 | TRBV6-2/TRBV6-3 | many | TGTGCCAGCAGCCCGCATCCGGGACAGGGAAATACCGGGGAGCTGTTTTTT | CASSPHPGQGNTGELFF
TRBD2 | TRBJ2-7 | TRBV7-6 | many | TGTGCCAGCAGCCCCCCTTGGCTAGCGGGGGGCTACGAGCAGTACTTC | CASSPPWLAGGYEQYF
TRBD2 | TRBJ2-7 | TRBV7-2 | . | TGTGCCAGCAGCTTAGGGGGACTAGCCATCAACGAGCAGTACTTC | CASSLGGLAINEQYF
. | TRBJ2-7 | TRBV20-1 | . | TGCAGTGTCCCCAGGCAATCCCAGGGCGAGCAGTACTTC | CSVPRQSQGEQYF
. | TRBJ2-3 | TRBV25-1 | . | TGTGCCAGCAGTGCATACCTAGGGGGCACAGATACGCAGTATTTT | CASSAYLGGTDTQYF
TRBD1 | TRBJ1-2 | TRBV20-1 | few | TGCAGTGCTGAGACCGGGACAGGATACTATGGCTACACCTTC | CSAETGTGYYGYTF
. | TRBJ2-1 | TRBV15 | . | TGTGCCACCAAACCTCAGGACCTGCAACGGGGTGAGCAGTTCTTC | CATKPQDLQRGEQFF
TRBD1 | TRBJ2-1 | TRBV9 | few | TGTGCCAGCAGCGTAGAGGGACAGGGGGGGAATGAGCAGTTCTTC | CASSVEGQGGNEQFF
TRBD1 | TRBJ2-7 | TRBV5-6 | . | TGTGCCAGCAGCGACAGGGGTGGGGTGTACGAGCAGTACTTC | CASSDRGGVYEQYF
. | TRBJ2-1 | TRBV3-1 | few | TGTGCCAGCAGCCAAGCGGGATTTAACTACAATGAGCAGTTCTTC | CASSQAGFNYNEQFF
. | TRBJ1-1 | TRBV7-2 | few | TGTGCCAGCAGCTTAGGTAGTCCGGGATTGAGCACTGAAGCTTTCTTT | CASSLGSPGLSTEAFF
. | TRBJ2-5 | TRBV5-1 | few | TGCGCCAGCAGCGGGGACCAGTACTTC | CASSGDQYF
TRBD2 | TRBJ2-7 | TRBV20-1 | . | TGCAGTGCTAGCGAAGCGGGGTTTTCCTACGAGCAGTACTTC | CSASEAGFSYEQYF
. | TRBJ2-1 | TRBV25-1 | few | TGTGCCAGCAGTACCCAGGGAAGCTACAATGAGCAGTTCTTC | CASSTQGSYNEQFF
TRBD1 | TRBJ2-7 | TRBV7-9 | few | TGTGCCAGCAGCTTAATGGGACAGGGGAAATACGAGCAGTACTTC | CASSLMGQGKYEQYF
. | TRBJ1-1 | TRBV29-1 | few | TGCAGCGTTGCACCTAACACTGAAGCTTTCTTT | CSVAPNTEAFF
TRBD2 | TRBJ2-1 | TRBV20-1 | few | TGCAGTGCTATTTCCGGAGGGACTAGCGCCTACAATGAGCAGTTCTTC | CSAISGGTSAYNEQFF
. | TRBJ2-5 | TRBV12-3/TRBV12-4 | few | TGTGCCAGCAGCAAGGACTTCCGTCTAGAGACCCAGTACTTC | CASSKDFRLETQYF
. | TRBJ1-1 | TRBV6-2/TRBV6-3 | few | TGTGCCAGCAGTTACTCTCCGTCGTTGGAGAACACTGAAGCTTTCTTT | CASSYSPSLENTEAFF
. | TRBJ1-2 | TRBV7-2 | . | TGTGCCAGCAGCTTAGACGCCTATGGCTACACCTTC | CASSLDAYGYTF
. | TRBJ2-7 | TRBV7-9 | . | TGTGCCAGCAGCTTAGAGGCGGAATACGAGCAGTACTTC | CASSLEAEYEQYF
. | TRBJ2-7 | TRBV7-2 | few | TGTGCCAGCAGCAGGGCAGGAGAACTTGGCGAGCAGTACTTC | CASSRAGELGEQYF
. | TRBJ1-2 | TRBV20-1 | few | TGCAGTGCTAGTTGGGGGCTCCTATATGGCTACACCTTC | CSASWGLLYGYTF
TRBD2 | TRBJ2-3 | TRBV3-1 | few | TGTGCCAGCAGCTGGAGGGAGCGGGAGGGCGGAGATACGCAGTATTTT | CASSWREREGGDTQYF
. | TRBJ2-2 | TRBV12-3/TRBV12-4 | . | TGTGCCAGCAGCCCCAGTTTAGGTCGGGAGCTGTTTTTT | CASSPSLGRELFF
TRBD1 | TRBJ2-5 | TRBV9 | few | TGTGCCAGCAGCGTAGACGACAGGGGAGGGACCCAGTACTTC | CASSVDDRGGTQYF
TRBD1 | TRBJ1-1 | TRBV12-3/TRBV12-4 | . | TGTGCCAGCAACAAACAGGGGTACACTGAAGCTTTCTTT | CASNKQGYTEAFF
TRBD2 | TRBJ2-7 | TRBV12-3/TRBV12-4 | few | TGTGCCAGCACCGCGACTAGCAACCTGGGCGAGCAGTACTTC | CASTATSNLGEQYF
. | TRBJ2-3 | TRBV5-4 | . | TGTGCCAGCAGCCCCGTGCAGCTAGTCGGGGCAGATACGCAGTATTTT | CASSPVQLVGADTQYF
. | TRBJ2-2 | TRBV9 | . | TGTGCCAGCAGCGTAGCCCCTGTGGGGTCCGGGGAGCTGTTTTTT | CASSVAPVGSGELFF
TRBD2 | TRBJ2-7 | TRBV5-8 | once | TGTGCCAGCAGTCCTTCGGGTACTAGCGGTATTAACTACGAGCAGTACTTC | CASSPSGTSGINYEQYF